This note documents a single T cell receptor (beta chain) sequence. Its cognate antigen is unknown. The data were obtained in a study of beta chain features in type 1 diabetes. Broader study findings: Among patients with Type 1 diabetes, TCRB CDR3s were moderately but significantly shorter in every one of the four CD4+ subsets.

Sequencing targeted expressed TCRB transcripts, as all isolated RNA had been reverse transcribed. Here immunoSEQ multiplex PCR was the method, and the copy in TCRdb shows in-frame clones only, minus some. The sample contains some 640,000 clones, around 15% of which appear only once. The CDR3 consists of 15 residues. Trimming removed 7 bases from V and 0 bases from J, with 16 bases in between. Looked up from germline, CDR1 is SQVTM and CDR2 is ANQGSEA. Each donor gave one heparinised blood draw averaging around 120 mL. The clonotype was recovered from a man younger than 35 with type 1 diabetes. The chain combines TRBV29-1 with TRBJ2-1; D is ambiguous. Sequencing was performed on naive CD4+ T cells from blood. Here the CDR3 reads CSAPKGSSSYNEQFF. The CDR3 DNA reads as TGCAGCGCCCCTAAGGGCTCGAGCTCCTACAATGAGCAGTTCTTC.